The source of this T cell receptor beta chain is a study of shared clonotypes between healthy human individuals. The assay was immunoSEQ multiplex PCR, and TCRdb's table has in-frame clones only and misses some. The sample has some 2 million clones, roughly 95% seen once. The germline CDR1 and CDR2 sequences are SGHTS and YDEGEE. The CDR3 covers 14 residues. Trimming left V 0 bases short and J 4 bases short, with 10 bases between. On this clone itself: Antigen: not known.

Study results and caveats: In a handful of donors, around 5% of naive CD4 clonotypes appeared in common.

The investigators split CD4+ cells into a CD45RA+ naive subset and a CD45RA-negative memory subset. Sequencing input: naive CD4+ T cells sorted from blood. Noted subset: CD45RA+ positively selected. The source is a man aged 18-30 years in good health. V usage is TRBV5-8 and J usage is TRBJ1-2, with D unclear. CDR3 amino acids: CASSLAVGPYGYTF. The DNA for the CDR3 is TGTGCCAGCAGCTTGGCGGTAGGGCCCTATGGCTACACCTTC.